This T cell receptor (beta chain) derives from a study of blood T cell repertoires in COVID-19. Study information: The United States, Italy and Spain were the sources of the acute and convalescent COVID-19 samples.

Method: immunoSEQ multiplex PCR; TCRdb's copy keeps in-frame clones and lacks some. The repertoire has about 110,000 clones, over 70% of them found once; the top ten carry 5.5% to 8.5%. Material for sequencing was peripheral blood. The clonotype comes from a woman aged 50 to 60 with acute or convalescent COVID-19.

The CDR3 coding sequence is TGTGCCAGCAGCCAAGGGCTCAGGGTTTTTGGCTACACCTTC. This gives the protein CASSQGLRVFGYTF. The chain carries TRBV3-1 (or the pseudogene TRBV3-2) and TRBJ1-2; maybe TRBD1 (5 bases). V lost 1 base to trimming and J lost 7 bases, with 13 bases between them. The CDR3 contains 14 residues. The germline CDR1 and CDR2 sequences are LGHDT and YNNKEL (reference sequence).